Listed below are T cell receptor beta chains from one sample, sequenced in a study of blood T cell repertoires in COVID-19. Clones were read by immunoSEQ multiplex PCR, and TCRdb kept only the in-frame ones, dropping some. The repertoire holds about 98,000 clones, with 92% as singletons. The specimen was peripheral blood. These receptor sequences come from a woman aged 45-59 years with COVID-19, enrolled during active disease. The CDR3 runs from the conserved cysteine through the conserved F or W. The D gene is left open where the match is weak. Rows give clone size only sometimes, using once, few, many, or a class for an expanded clone.

j_gene	v_gene	d_gene	abundance	CDR3aa	CDR3nt
TRBJ2-5	TRBV6-6	TRBD2	.	CASTAKRGGYQETQYF	TGTGCCAGCACAGCTAAGCGGGGGGGTTACCAAGAGACCCAGTACTTC
TRBJ1-4	TRBV6-5	.	once	CARKGQGNEKLFF	TGTGCCAGAAAAGGGCAGGGTAATGAAAAACTGTTTTTT
TRBJ2-3	TRBV5-1	TRBD1	.	CASRRGQNTDTQYF	TGCGCCAGCAGACGGGGACAGAACACAGATACGCAGTATTTT
TRBJ1-6	TRBV7-8	.	.	CASSLARGRVNNSPLHF	TGTGCCAGCAGCTTAGCGCGGGGGAGGGTAAATAATTCACCCCTCCACTTT
TRBJ2-1	TRBV24-1	.	.	CATSRGNDNEQFF	TGTGCCACCAGTCGGGGGAATGACAATGAGCAGTTCTTC
TRBJ2-1	TRBV28	.	.	CASTMGRGNEQFF	TGTGCCAGCACAATGGGTCGGGGGAATGAGCAGTTCTTC
TRBJ1-2	TRBV19	.	.	CASSIPPGYYGYTF	TGTGCCAGTAGTATCCCCCCCGGGTACTATGGCTACACCTTC
TRBJ2-5	TRBV20-1	TRBD1	.	CSASRDRGLSGKTQYF	TGCAGTGCGAGTAGGGACAGGGGGCTTTCAGGGAAGACCCAGTACTTC
TRBJ2-1	TRBV29-1	.	.	CSVGVPSYNEQFF	TGCAGCGTTGGAGTCCCATCCTACAATGAGCAGTTCTTC
TRBJ2-3	TRBV4-3	TRBD2	.	CASSLLAGGTDTQYF	TGCGCCAGCAGCCTCCTAGCGGGGGGCACAGATACGCAGTATTTT
TRBJ2-2	TRBV9	TRBD2	.	CASSSPSGVNTGELFF	TGTGCCAGCAGCTCCCCTAGCGGGGTGAACACCGGGGAGCTGTTTTTT
TRBJ1-1	TRBV6-5	.	once	CASRGVIRDTEAFF	TGTGCCAGCAGAGGGGTTATAAGGGACACTGAAGCTTTCTTT
TRBJ1-5	TRBV12-3/TRBV12-4	.	.	CASREDSNQPQHF	TGTGCCAGCAGGGAGGATAGCAATCAGCCCCAGCATTTT
TRBJ1-2	TRBV6-5	.	.	CATDYYGYTF	TGTGCCACCGACTACTATGGCTACACCTTC
TRBJ2-1	TRBV24-1	TRBD1	.	CATSDLGTAQNEQFF	TGTGCCACCAGTGATTTAGGGACAGCCCAAAATGAGCAGTTCTTC
TRBJ1-3	TRBV18	.	.	CASSPAEIGNTIYF	TGTGCCAGCTCACCAGCAGAAATTGGAAACACCATATATTTT
TRBJ2-2	TRBV5-1	TRBD1	.	CASSAGTGTPTGELFF	TGCGCCAGCAGCGCCGGGACAGGTACCCCCACCGGGGAGCTGTTTTTT
TRBJ2-3	TRBV29-1	.	.	CSVGQGSDTQYF	TGCAGCGTTGGCCAGGGTTCAGATACGCAGTATTTT
TRBJ2-5	TRBV6-4	.	.	CAGLHAETQYF	TGTGCCGGCCTCCATGCAGAGACCCAGTACTTC
TRBJ1-4	TRBV5-6	.	.	CASSLPQTNEKLFF	TGTGCCAGCAGCTTACCACAGACTAATGAAAAACTGTTTTTT
TRBJ2-7	TRBV6-5	.	.	CASSSLGSYEQYF	TGTGCCAGCAGTTCCCTCGGTTCCTACGAGCAGTACTTC
TRBJ1-6	TRBV28	TRBD1	.	CATATGPSYNSPLHF	TGTGCCACCGCGACAGGGCCCTCCTATAATTCACCCCTCCACTTT
TRBJ2-7	TRBV7-9	TRBD1	once	CASSRTGEEQYF	TGTGCCAGCAGCCGGACAGGAGAGGAGCAGTACTTC
TRBJ1-5	TRBV5-6	.	.	CASSLGGHSNQPQHF	TGTGCCAGCAGCTTGGGAGGACATTCCAATCAGCCCCAGCATTTT
TRBJ1-5	TRBV3-1/TRBV3-2	.	.	CASSQDPDSSRPQHF	TGTGCCAGCAGCCAAGATCCGGACAGCTCCCGACCCCAGCATTTT
TRBJ2-2	TRBV19	.	.	CASSRPDLGGTGELFF	TGTGCCAGTAGTCGCCCCGACTTGGGTGGCACCGGGGAGCTGTTTTTT
TRBJ1-1	TRBV12-3/TRBV12-4	TRBD1	once	CASRGTVLEAFF	TGTGCCAGCAGAGGGACAGTCCTTGAAGCTTTCTTT
TRBJ1-3	TRBV30	.	.	CAWRQTVSGNTIYF	TGTGCCTGGAGACAGACAGTCTCTGGAAACACCATATATTTT
TRBJ2-7	TRBV7-8	.	.	CASGTEISYEQYF	TGTGCCAGCGGTACTGAAATCTCCTACGAGCAGTACTTC
TRBJ2-2	TRBV5-1	TRBD2	once	CASSLLAGGPRAGELFF	TGCGCCAGCAGCCTGCTAGCGGGGGGGCCTAGGGCCGGGGAGCTGTTTTTT
TRBJ1-4	TRBV4-1	.	.	CASSLWGGEKLFF	TGCGCCAGCAGTCTATGGGGAGGGGAAAAACTGTTTTTT
TRBJ2-7	TRBV28	.	once	CASSSPGGYQYEQYF	TGTGCCAGCAGCTCCCCCGGGGGTTACCAATACGAGCAGTACTTC
TRBJ2-1	TRBV5-6	.	.	CASSPGGNNEQFF	TGTGCCAGCAGCCCCGGGGGTAACAATGAGCAGTTCTTC
TRBJ1-2	TRBV6-5	.	.	CASSQGEAHGGYTF	TGTGCCAGCAGCCAAGGGGAGGCCCACGGAGGCTACACCTTC
TRBJ2-2	TRBV2	TRBD2	.	CASSSLLRGGAGGELFF	TGTGCCAGCAGCTCCCTTTTGCGCGGGGGGGCTGGCGGGGAGCTGTTTTTT
TRBJ1-6	TRBV27	TRBD1	once	CASRKGQGNNSPLHF	TGTGCCAGCAGGAAGGGACAGGGGAATAATTCACCCCTCCACTTT
TRBJ2-2	TRBV4-1	.	.	CASSQGRSGELFF	TGCGCCAGCAGCCAGGGGAGGTCCGGGGAGCTGTTTTTT
TRBJ2-2	TRBV7-9	.	.	CASSFIHTGELFF	TGTGCCAGCAGCTTTATCCACACCGGGGAGCTGTTTTTT
TRBJ2-3	TRBV7-3	TRBD2	.	CASSRGGASDTQYF	TGTGCCAGCAGCCGCGGGGGGGCTTCAGATACGCAGTATTTT
TRBJ2-2	TRBV5-1	TRBD2	.	CASRYGGTSNTGELFF	TGCGCCAGCAGATACGGGGGGACCTCGAACACCGGGGAGCTGTTTTTT
TRBJ1-5	TRBV29-1	TRBD1	.	CSVSETPPGTGTNQPQHF	TGCAGCGTCTCCGAGACACCCCCCGGGACAGGTACTAATCAGCCCCAGCATTTT
TRBJ1-5	TRBV5-8	.	.	CASSLGGHSNQPQHF	TGTGCCAGCAGCTTGGGGGGGCACAGCAATCAGCCCCAGCATTTT
TRBJ1-6	TRBV7-8	.	.	CASSLEQGFTYNSPLHF	TGTGCCAGCAGCCTCGAACAGGGTTTTACCTATAATTCACCCCTCCACTTT
TRBJ1-2	TRBV19	TRBD1	.	CASSFGLGQADGYTF	TGTGCCAGTAGTTTCGGATTAGGACAGGCGGATGGCTACACCTTC
TRBJ1-6	TRBV5-1	.	.	CASSLGGEASPLHF	TGCGCCAGCAGCCTTGGGGGGGAGGCGTCACCCCTCCACTTT
TRBJ1-2	TRBV28	TRBD1	once	CASSASGTGRLYGYTF	TGTGCCAGCAGTGCTTCCGGGACAGGGCGCCTTTATGGCTACACCTTC
TRBJ1-2	TRBV12-3/TRBV12-4	.	.	CASTLGQFYGYTF	TGTGCCAGCACCCTAGGACAGTTCTATGGCTACACCTTC
TRBJ2-4	TRBV6-5	.	once	CASTQTNIQYF	TGTGCCAGCACACAAACGAACATTCAGTACTTC
TRBJ2-1	TRBV5-4	TRBD1	.	CASSTGVNEQFF	TGTGCCAGCAGCACAGGGGTCAATGAGCAGTTCTTC
TRBJ2-2	TRBV23-1	TRBD1	once	CASSQSQGTGGGDTGELFF	TGCGCCAGCAGTCAATCACAAGGGACAGGGGGCGGCGACACCGGGGAGCTGTTTTTT
TRBJ2-2	TRBV7-2	TRBD2	.	CASSISTSGGTGELFF	TGTGCCAGCAGCATTAGTACTAGCGGGGGGACCGGGGAGCTGTTTTTT
TRBJ1-6	TRBV9	TRBD1	.	CASSGPGTADNSPLHF	TGTGCCAGCAGCGGACCCGGGACAGCGGATAATTCACCCCTCCACTTT
TRBJ1-4	TRBV6-5	.	.	CASRSGVTNEKLFF	TGTGCCAGCAGATCAGGGGTCACTAATGAAAAACTGTTTTTT
TRBJ1-1	TRBV12-3/TRBV12-4	.	.	CASSSPGGWGAFF	TGTGCCAGCAGTTCCCCCGGAGGGTGGGGGGCTTTCTTT
TRBJ1-2	TRBV3-1/TRBV3-2	.	.	CASSQDGGGYYGYTF	TGTGCCAGCAGCCAAGATGGGGGGGGTTATTATGGCTACACCTTC